This TCR beta chain was found in a study of T cell responses to AZD1222 COVID-19 vaccine. Germline CDR1 is SGHRS and CDR2 is YFSETQ. CDR3 length: 13 residues. V was clipped by 2 bases and J by 7 bases; unmatched bases: 5. Profiled with immunoSEQ multiplex PCR; TCRdb holds only in-frame clones, not every one. The table shows 60,000 to 90,000 clones, with about nine tenths occurring only once. Broader study findings: With dominance at 160-218 and 743-854, vaccine-associated CD4 TCRs spanned spike. Clonal diversity may have been underestimated in mostly white British donors.

As regards this clone: Its antigen remains unknown.

The chain carries TRBV5-1 and TRBJ1-1, with TRBD1 identical over 7 bases. This receptor was taken from an adult who received the AZD1222 COVID-19 vaccine. The starting material was peripheral blood, obtained 28 days after the second AZD1222 dose. CDR3 in amino acids: CASSFRGLHEAFF. Here the CDR3 DNA reads TGCGCCAGCAGCTTCAGGGGGTTGCATGAAGCTTTCTTT. The full variable domain, completed using reference TRBV5-1 and TRBJ1-1, is KAGVTQTPRYLIKTRGQQVTLSCSPISGHRSVSWYQQTPGQGLQFLFEYFSETQRNKGNFPGRFSGRQFSNSRSEMNVSTLELGDSALYLCASSFRGLHEAFFGQGTRLTVV.